This T cell receptor beta chain emerged from a study of metastatic and nonmetastatic thyroid tumors. Study summary: Repertoires from malignant and benign thyroid patients were compared across blood and tumor or nodule tissue.

V dropped 8 bases and J dropped 2 bases, with 12 bases sitting between them. In germline, CDR1 is MNHNS, CDR2 SASEGT. The CDR3 covers 13 residues. This clone occurred many times. Its target is unknown. Per the authors' pipeline: What underpinned the distant-metastasis classifier for papillary thyroid cancer was the set of CDR3 differences across clinicopathological groups. Via MiXCR, TCRdb re-called the PCR reads. The V and J calls, along with clone size, are taken from TCRdb and not from the paper's own processing. The table has just over 20,000 clones, 9% to 15% seen once; the top ten hold approximately 6.2%. The study's findings and limits: According to reports, the diversity of TCR beta was significantly higher in malignant thyroid tumors than in benign nodules, and this held in both blood and tumor samples.

Patients underwent thyroid surgery, and none had received any treatment before it. The V and J genes are TRBV6-1 and TRBJ2-5; D gene unclear. This clonotype was obtained from a male donor with papillary thyroid cancer or a benign thyroid nodule (not recorded which). Some clones in this sample may be carry-over from other donors' samples. Sequencing was performed on blood. The CDR3 loop reads CASPVTFQETQYF. In nucleotides, the CDR3 is TGTGCCAGCCCCGTGACTTTTCAAGAGACCCAGTACTTC.